These 4 T cell receptor beta chains originate from one sample sequenced in a study of CD8 T cells in ankylosing spondylitis. TCRdb independently ran MiXCR on the 5' RACE reads; one entry per CDR3 protein. The profile shows about 800,000 distinct CDR3 sequences, about 12% of them singletons. Findings and limits, study-wide: What appeared characteristic of ankylosing spondylitis blood was a TCR beta motif of seven to nine highly homologous variants.

Their target antigens are unknown. Sequencing was carried out using blood, either unsorted or a sorted T cell fraction (not recorded which). The receptors stem from a male donor with ankylosing spondylitis.

This clonotype was recorded a few times. This chain joins TRBV15 and TRBJ2-7; no definite D call. Trimming shortened V by 4 bases and J by 1 base, and 14 bases separated the two germline ends. The CDR3 is 15 amino acids. Germline CDR1 is LNHNV and CDR2 is YYDKDF (reference sequence). The CDR3 DNA is TGTGCCACCAGCAATGAGTTTAGGGAATCCTACGAGCAGTACTTC. Residues: CATSNEFRESYEQYF.

In DNA, the CDR3 is TGCAGTGCTTGGGCGGTTCCGGGACAGGGGGTTAACTATGGCTACACCTTC. It specifies CSAWAVPGQGVNYGYTF. V and J are TRBV20-1 and TRBJ1-2; TRBD1 aligns across 11 bases. V trimming: 5 bases; J trimming: 1 base; junction bases outside the gene matches: 12. The CDR3 spans 17 residues. Germline-derived CDR1 and CDR2 are DFQATT and SNEGSKA (reference sequence).

DNA for the CDR3: TGTGCCAGCAGCCCAAGTTGGGGGGGAGAGACCCAGTACTTC. It specifies CASSPSWGGETQYF. The J gene is TRBJ2-5, the V gene TRBV3-1, with TRBD2 identical over 7 bases. Trimming at V came to 4 bases and at J to 4 bases, leaving 6 bases not matched to a gene. The V gene's germline CDR1 is LGHDT and CDR2 YNNKEL (reference sequence). CDR3 length equals 14 residues.

This chain joins TRBV4-3 and TRBJ2-7; D gene unclear. This CDR3 has 15 residues. The V end was cut by 0 bases, the J end by 2 bases, with 11 bases between. CDR1 is LGHNA, CDR2 YSLEER, per germline. The CDR3 sequence: CASSQELVNAYEQYF. CDR3 in DNA: TGCGCCAGCAGCCAAGAGTTGGTAAACGCCTACGAGCAGTACTTC.